This T cell receptor beta chain was documented in a study of naive and memory T cell subsets (dated by TCRdb to 2016 to 2017). Study-level background: Sorted naive and memory T cell subsets from peripheral blood were analyzed in the study using a UMI-based, open-source pipeline for TCR alpha and beta sequencing. IgG serology results and the functional CMV T cell responses were in complete agreement. RNA was DNase-treated and reverse transcribed with TCR constant-region primers, mostly using SuperScript III. The research as a whole found: Single alpha or beta chain sequences, rather than paired alpha/beta receptors, were used to define clonotypes. A power law was followed by TCR abundance, with an exponent that differed between naive and memory subsets but was consistent across the three individuals. The repertoire findings for the naive and memory subsets could not be validated against a ground truth, as none was available. Gini index rose and Shannon and inverse Simpson diversity fell from naive through CM, EM and EMRA in both CD4 and CD8 cells. Naive repertoires, especially CD8, contained a few larger clonotypes, possibly memory cells re-expressing CD45RA. After error correction, over 90% of naive TCR sequences appeared only once, giving much steeper abundance distributions than memory subsets. RNA-based TCR counts may be influenced by expression changes linked to T cell activation and differentiation.

TCR alpha and beta chain libraries were amplified separately from the second PCR step onward. CMV status of each donor was established by measuring IFNgamma production from CD4+ T cells after fresh PBMCs were stimulated overnight with CMV viral lysate. CD4 T cells were positively selected with Miltenyi beads, followed by positive selection of CD8 T cells from the CD4-negative fraction. Cells were stained for CD3, CD4, CD8, CD45RA, CD27 and a live/dead dye and were sorted on a BD Aria II into four subsets based on CD45RA and CD27. A few healthy volunteers provided blood, and each donor's sample was split into CD4 and CD8 T cells and then further divided into four differentiation subsets. Around 110 ml of peripheral blood was taken from each donor, and PBMC were separated by density-gradient centrifugation on Ficoll-Paque PLUS. After sorting, cells were lysed in RLT buffer, RNA was extracted using a Qiagen RNeasy kit, and the extracted RNA was stored at -80 degrees C.

CDR1 and CDR2, per the germline V gene, are SGDLS and YYNGEE. The CDR3 runs 13 residues from the cysteine to the phenylalanine. The kept DNA is CDR3 alone, 39 bases in frame from the first base. V loses 2 bases, J loses 4 bases, and the germline ends lie 9 bases apart. Only a few counts were recorded for this clonotype. The target of this receptor is not known. The input lacks base qualities; no much larger clone sits a single base away. The library was made by UMI-ligation and nested PCR. The beta constant-region primer consisted of an equimolar mixture of two oligonucleotides that together covered TRBC1 and TRBC2. The ligated cDNA went through four rounds of PCR with nested alpha and beta constant-region primers together with the SP2 primer. T4 RNA ligase 1 ligated a single-stranded oligonucleotide carrying the SP2 primer and a 12-nucleotide UMI to the cDNA 3' end. The ligation reaction was kept at 16 degrees C for about 18-25 hours. PCR2 was typically performed as a SYBR Green qPCR and was stopped at a predetermined threshold so that over-amplification was prevented. Agencourt AMPure XP magnetic beads were used for all purifications after the first. Library quantification was done by Qubit, followed by a TapeStation check on which the main peak was expected at around 650 bp. Pooled libraries were sequenced on an Illumina MiSeq with v2 2x251 paired-end kits, typically giving roughly 0.95-2.1 million reads per sample. Libraries were pooled at about 4 nM per sample, and about 4.5-7.5% PhiX was added to improve cluster recognition. The published analysis was carried out like this. Using tag matching that tolerated one base-pair mismatch, Decombinator assigned V and J genes to FASTQ reads that had been processed by Demultiplexor. Collapsinator used UMIs to correct both sequencing errors and frequency errors arising from PCR heterogeneity. TCRs were translated and CDR3s were extracted from the conserved cysteine to the FGXG phenylalanine by CDR3Translator, with non-productive sequences being flagged. Gini, Shannon entropy and inverse Simpson indices were calculated on repertoires subsampled to equal numbers of UMI-defined TCRs. Within the linear range, a power law was fitted to clonotype abundance distributions using maximum likelihood. On one naive CD8 sample, the pipeline and MIGEC gave similar UMI counts, unique TCR numbers and clonal distributions. One analysis removed from the naive repertoire any naive TCRs that were also found in any memory subset from the same donor. A set of 7,322 CMV-associated CDR3 sequences, compiled from VDJdb and a published dataset, was used to search the repertoires. The public reads were reprocessed in TCRdb via fastp at Q25 and MiXCR, keeping in-frame beta chains. Each record represents a unique CDR3 protein, reported with the most common genes and DNA among its rows. Clone size and V and J calls follow TCRdb, not the original study. Recorded for this sample are approximately 100,000 distinct CDR3 sequences; about 14% of them occurred a single time. Approximately 2.6% of the sample goes to the ten largest clones.

This TCR derives from a human donor in good health. What was sequenced was naive CD8+ T cells from blood. The cell subset or site label, as the study defines it: naive T cells, CD45RA high CD27+. The chain uses TRBV9 and TRBJ1-1; the best D guess is TRBD1, with 5 bases matching. The CDR3 protein sequence reads: CASSVGGSTEAFF. The DNA sequence is TGTGCCAGCAGCGTGGGGGGAAGCACTGAAGCTTTCTTT.